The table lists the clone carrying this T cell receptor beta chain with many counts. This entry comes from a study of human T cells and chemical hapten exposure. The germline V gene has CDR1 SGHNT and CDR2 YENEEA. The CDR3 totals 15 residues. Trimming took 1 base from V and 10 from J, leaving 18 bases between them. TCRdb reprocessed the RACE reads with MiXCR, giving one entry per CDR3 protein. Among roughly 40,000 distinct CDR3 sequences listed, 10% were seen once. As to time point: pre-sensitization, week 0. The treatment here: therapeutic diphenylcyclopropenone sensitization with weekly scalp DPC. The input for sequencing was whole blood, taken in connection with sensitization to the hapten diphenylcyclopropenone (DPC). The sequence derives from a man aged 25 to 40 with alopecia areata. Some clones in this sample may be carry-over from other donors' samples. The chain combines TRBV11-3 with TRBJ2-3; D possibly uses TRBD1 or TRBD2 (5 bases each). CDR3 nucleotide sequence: TGTGCCAGCAGCTTAGGGGGGACGGGGTCCAATGCGCAGTATTTT. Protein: CASSLGGTGSNAQYF.